The 18 T cell receptor beta chains given below trace back to one sample, sequenced in a study of STAT3 mutations in large granular lymphocyte leukemia. Broader study findings: Every T-LGLL patient had at least one immunodominant TCRbeta clonotype.

Their antigens are not known. Some clones are missing from TCRdb's copy, which holds only in-frame ones; the method was immunoSEQ multiplex PCR. Here the sample spans about 24,000 clones, approximately 94% being singletons. Sequencing input: peripheral blood mononuclear cells. The receptor source for this set is a man aged 40-55 years with T-cell large granular lymphocyte leukemia. Some clones in this sample may be carry-over from other donors' samples.

The chain carries TRBV18 and TRBJ1-1; D is undetermined. Germline CDR1 reads KGHSH; CDR2 reads LQKENI. Trimming took 2 bases from V and 0 from J, leaving 10 bases between them. The CDR3 extends over 15 amino acids. The CDR3 DNA is TGTGCCAGCTCACCAGCCCAGAGTATGAACACTGAAGCTTTCTTT. Translation: CASSPAQSMNTEAFF.

V and J are TRBV11-3 and TRBJ2-3; 8 bases fit TRBD2. Germline V gene data show CDR1 as SGHNT and CDR2 as YENEEA. The CDR3 is 16 residues long. The V gene end was trimmed by 1 base and the J gene end by 2 bases; junction bases not matched to a gene: 5. The CDR3 protein is CASSLGVLADTDTQYF. The CDR3 coding sequence is TGTGCCAGCAGCTTAGGGGTACTAGCGGACACAGATACGCAGTATTTT.

The V gene is TRBV5-4, the J gene TRBJ1-5; TRBD1 agrees at 9 bases. Germline loops: CDR1 SGHNT, CDR2 YYREEE (reference sequence). V trimming: 4 bases; J trimming: 4 bases; junction bases outside the gene matches: 6. The CDR3 is 15 amino acids. DNA for the CDR3: TGTGCCAGCAGCCCGGGGACAGGGCGAAATCAGCCCCAGCATTTT. Its translation: CASSPGTGRNQPQHF.

V usage is TRBV10-3 and J usage is TRBJ2-7, with D maybe TRBD1 (5 bases). In germline, CDR1 is ENHRY, CDR2 SYGVKD. This CDR3 contains 12 residues. V lost 0 bases and J 6 bases, leaving 6 bases between the germline ends. This CDR3 is CAISESQGEQYF. Written as DNA, the CDR3 is TGTGCCATCAGTGAGTCTCAGGGCGAGCAGTACTTC.

V is TRBV18 and J is TRBJ1-3, with 12 bases that match TRBD1. V shed 5 bases and J 0 bases; nucleotides not matched to a gene: 2. The CDR3 covers 16 residues. CDR1 is KGHSH, CDR2 LQKENI, per germline. The CDR3 DNA reads TGTGCCAGCTCATCGGGACAGGGGGCCTCTGGAAACACCATATATTTT. Translated, it gives CASSSGQGASGNTIYF.

This clone has a single count. The chain carries TRBV11-3 and TRBJ2-3, with D perhaps TRBD2 (6 bases). Per germline, CDR1 SGHNT and CDR2 YENEEA. The ends were cut back, 3 bases at V and 6 bases at J, with 16 bases in the middle. The CDR3 spans 15 residues. CDR3 in DNA: TGTGCCAGCAGCTTGAGAGGCGGGGTGGCGGATACGCAGTATTTT. Protein sequence: CASSLRGGVADTQYF. The full variable domain, in which reference TRBV11-3 and TRBJ2-3 provide the parts outside the CDR3, is EAGVVQSPRYKIIEKKQPVAFWCNPISGHNTLYWYLQNLGQGPELLIRYENEEAVDDSQLPKDRFSAERLKGVDSTLKIQPAELGDSAVYLCASSLRGGVADTQYFGPGTRLTVL.

This chain links TRBV18 with TRBJ1-1; 7 bases match TRBD1. The germline V gene has CDR1 KGHSH and CDR2 LQKENI. The CDR3 extends over 15 amino acids. J was trimmed by 3 bases and V by 1 base; bases with no gene match: 5. The CDR3 region has the DNA TGTGCCAGCTCACCACGGGCCAGGGGGGACACTGAAGCTTTCTTT. Translated: CASSPRARGDTEAFF.

The chain links TRBV5-1 to TRBJ1-2, with 12 nucleotides matching TRBD1. The V gene's germline CDR1 is SGHRS and CDR2 YFSETQ. Trimming at V came to 4 bases and at J to 8 bases, leaving 12 bases not matched to a gene. This CDR3 comprises 16 residues. CDR3: CASSPGTGGRSRGYTF. The CDR3, as DNA: TGCGCCAGCAGCCCCGGGACAGGGGGCAGATCGAGGGGCTACACCTTC.

V gene TRBV5-4 combines with J gene TRBJ2-1, with D perhaps TRBD2 (5 bases). The CDR3 runs to 15 residues. V gave up 0 bases and J gave up 7 bases, with 14 bases separating them. CDR1 is SGHNT and CDR2 is YYREEE in the germline V gene (reference sequence). The CDR3 DNA reads as TGTGCCAGCAGCTTGGGTAATGACCGCGGGAATGAGCAGTTCTTC. Protein product: CASSLGNDRGNEQFF.

The chain carries TRBV5-1 and TRBJ2-5; tentative D call: TRBD2 (5 bases). Per the germline V gene, CDR1 is SGHRS and CDR2 is YFSETQ. The CDR3 is made up of 15 amino acids. Trimming took off 0 bases at V and 3 bases at J, with 12 bases between the two ends. CDR3 coding DNA: TGCGCCAGCAGCTTGGGCGACTACGAAAAAGAGACCCAGTACTTC. It specifies CASSLGDYEKETQYF. The full variable domain, in which reference TRBV5-1 and TRBJ2-5 provide the parts outside the CDR3, is KAGVTQTPRYLIKTRGQQVTLSCSPISGHRSVSWYQQTPGQGLQFLFEYFSETQRNKGNFPGRFSGRQFSNSRSEMNVSTLELGDSALYLCASSLGDYEKETQYFGPGTRLLVL.

This clone has more than one count but fewer than ten. The gene calls are TRBV4-3 and TRBJ1-2; D is possibly TRBD1 (5 bases). In germline, CDR1 is LGHNA, CDR2 YSLEER. This CDR3 has 15 amino acids. Trimming took 5 bases from V and 6 from J, leaving 19 bases between them. The CDR3 DNA reads as TGCGCCAGCAGCTCCGAGGTGCAGGGACTTCATGGCTACACCTTC. It specifies CASSSEVQGLHGYTF.

In this sample, this clone turned up a few times. V gene TRBV5-8 combines with J gene TRBJ2-7; D is ambiguous. Trimming left V 2 bases short and J 0 bases short, with 3 bases between. The CDR3 spans 12 residues. Germline V lookup: CDR1 SGHTS, CDR2 YDEGEE. In DNA form, the CDR3 reads TGTGCCAGCAGCTTCAGCTCCTACGAGCAGTACTTC. It specifies CASSFSSYEQYF.

This clone was seen a single time. This rearrangement joins TRBV30 to TRBJ2-5; 14 bases line up with TRBD2. Trimming removed 1 base from V and 2 bases from J; junction bases left unmatched: 0. The CDR3 length is 15 residues. Germline CDR1 is GTSNPN and CDR2 is SVGIG (reference sequence). The CDR3 region has the DNA TGTGCCTGGAGTGGACTAGCGGGGGGGCAAGAGACCCAGTACTTC. It translates to CAWSGLAGGQETQYF. The variable domain in full, with the rest retrieved from reference TRBV30 and TRBJ2-5, is SQTIHQWPATLVQPVGSPLSLECTVEGTSNPNLYWYRQAAGRGLQLLFYSVGIGQISSEVPQNLSASRPQDRQFILSSKKLLLSDSGFYLCAWSGLAGGQETQYFGPGTRLLVL.

The chain couples TRBV5-1 to TRBJ1-4, with 7 bases aligning to TRBD1. CDR1 is SGHRS and CDR2 is YFSETQ in the germline V gene. Trimming at V came to 4 bases and at J to 8 bases, leaving 11 bases not matched to a gene. The CDR3 is 15 residues long. The CDR3 reads CASSPQPGTAEKLFF. CDR3 sequence (DNA): TGCGCCAGCAGCCCGCAGCCAGGGACAGCCGAAAAACTGTTTTTT.

This chain uses TRBV4-3 with TRBJ1-5; the D gene is possibly TRBD1 (6 bases). CDR3 size: 16 residues. Trimming cost V 1 base and J 5 bases, with 15 bases left between them. CDR1 and CDR2 (germline): LGHNA, YSLEER. The CDR3 DNA reads TGCGCCAGCAGCCAAGGGGTCACAGGGTATCATCAGCCCCAGCATTTT. Encoded protein: CASSQGVTGYHQPQHF.

The rearrangement joins TRBV18 to TRBJ2-1, with a possible D match to TRBD2 (7 bases). Germline CDR1 is KGHSH and CDR2 is LQKENI. The CDR3 spans 15 residues. Trimming left V 3 bases short and J 10 bases short, with 19 bases between. For the CDR3, the DNA is TGTGCCAGCTCACCTCCGAGGGGGGGGCTAGGGGAGCAGTTCTTC. Protein sequence: CASSPPRGGLGEQFF. Together with reference TRBV18 and TRBJ2-1, the CDR3 gives the full variable domain: NAGVMQNPRHLVRRRGQEARLRCSPMKGHSHVYWYRQLPEEGLKFMVYLQKENIIDESGMPKERFSAEFPKEGPSILRIQQVVRGDSAAYFCASSPPRGGLGEQFFGPGTRLTVL.

The V call is TRBV5-6, the J call TRBJ2-3, with a tentative D call TRBD2 (7 bases). CDR1 and CDR2 from the germline V gene are SGHDT and YYEEEE. Trimming pared 0 bases from V and 2 bases from J, leaving 16 bases between. The CDR3 length is 17 residues. CDR3 loop: CASSLAQGGGYTDTQYF. Here the CDR3 DNA reads TGTGCCAGCAGCTTGGCCCAGGGAGGGGGGTACACAGATACGCAGTATTTT.

The rearrangement links TRBV23-1 to TRBJ2-7; D is possibly TRBD1 or TRBD2 (6 bases each). TRBV23-1 is filed as an ORF, its function uncertain. The V end lost 10 bases, the J end lost 3 bases, and 22 bases lay between the germline ends. CDR3 length: 15 residues. The CDR3 protein is CANPGIGGDSYEQYF. The CDR3 DNA reads as TGCGCCAACCCCGGGATCGGGGGCGATAGCTACGAGCAGTACTTC.